The rows below give T cell receptor beta chains drawn from one sample of a study of regulatory T cells in long-lasting Graves disease. TCRdb called the multiplex PCR reads again in MiXCR, with one record for every CDR3 protein. The sample carries some 200,000 distinct CDR3 sequences, approximately 18% recorded once. The sample was also linked to a second study, of T cells in Graves' hyperthyroidism and ophthalmopathy.

Sequenced material: peripheral blood mononuclear cells (PBMCs), taken at new diagnosis, from a patient treated with antithyroid drugs. These receptors were obtained from a woman in her 30s with Graves disease. The CDR3 runs from the conserved cysteine through the conserved F or W. The D gene is left open where the match is weak. Clone size appears in some rows only: once, few, many, or a class for an expanded clone.

TRBJ1-6 many TRBV11-3 NA TGTGCCAGCAGCTCATTATCTACGGGCTTCCTCGGGGTAGGACTAAATTCACCCCTCCACTTT CASSSLSTGFLGVGLNSPLHF
TRBJ2-6 few TRBV7-9 TRBD1 TGTGCCAGCAGCTCAGACAGGGGACCTCTCTCTGGGGCCAACGTCCTGACTTTC CASSSDRGPLSGANVLTF
TRBJ1-2 many TRBV20-1 TRBD1 TGCAGTGCTAGAGACCAGGGGGCTCAGTATGGCTACACCTTC CSARDQGAQYGYTF
TRBJ1-3 few TRBV2 NA TGTGCCAGCACCCTAGACTCTGGAAACACCATATATTTT CASTLDSGNTIYF
TRBJ1-2 NA TRBV2 TRBD1 TGTGCCAGCAGATTGACAGGGGATACTTATGGCTACACCTTC CASRLTGDTYGYTF
TRBJ1-1 few TRBV7-3 NA TGTGCCAGCAGCTTAATGGGGGGTGAAGCTTTCTTT CASSLMGGEAFF
TRBJ1-1 NA TRBV5-1 NA TGCGCCAGCAGCTTGGAGCAGGGAGGAAGAACTGAAGCTTTCTTT CASSLEQGGRTEAFF
TRBJ2-1 few TRBV4-1 TRBD2 TGCGCCAGCAGCCAACTCCAAACTAGCGGGGGGGGAAATGAGCAGTTCTTC CASSQLQTSGGGNEQFF
TRBJ1-1 NA TRBV18 NA TGTGCCAGCTCACTTCTGGGCCGAGGCACTGAAGCTCTCTTT CASSLLGRGTEALF
TRBJ1-6 many TRBV7-9 NA TGTGCCAGCGGGGAGGCTGGAGGTTCACCCCTCCACTTT CASGEAGGSPLHF
TRBJ1-6 NA TRBV6-5 TRBD1 TGTGCCAGCAGCGCACATACCGGGACAGATAATTCACCCCTCCACTTT CASSAHTGTDNSPLHF
TRBJ2-3 NA TRBV11-2 TRBD2 TGTGCCAGCAGCTATAGCGGGAGTGTTGCAGATACGCAGTATTTT CASSYSGSVADTQYF
TRBJ2-1 many TRBV6-1 NA TGTGCCAGCAGTGAAGCGAGCTACAATGAGCAGTTCTTC CASSEASYNEQFF
TRBJ1-4 NA TRBV3-1 TRBD1 TGTGCCAGCATCCAGGGGGGGCGCGAGATACGACGCAAACTGTTTTTT CASIQGGREIRRKLFF
TRBJ2-1 NA TRBV11-1 NA TGTGCCAGCAGCTTAGGGCAGGCCCTGTACAATGAGCAGTTCTTC CASSLGQALYNEQFF
TRBJ2-2 many TRBV11-3 NA TGTGCCAGCAGCCGACACCGGGACACCGGGGAGCTGTTTTTT CASSRHRDTGELFF